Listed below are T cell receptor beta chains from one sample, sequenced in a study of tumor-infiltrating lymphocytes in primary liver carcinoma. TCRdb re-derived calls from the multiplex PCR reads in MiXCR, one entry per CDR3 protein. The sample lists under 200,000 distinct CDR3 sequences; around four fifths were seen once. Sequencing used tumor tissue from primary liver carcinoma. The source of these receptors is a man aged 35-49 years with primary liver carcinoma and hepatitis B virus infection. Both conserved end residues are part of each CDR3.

CRVEWQGGYEQCF TRBJ2-7 TRBV29-1
CASSSGQLYAREQYF TRBJ2-7 TRBV11-2
CASVQGGENYGYTF TRBJ1-2 TRBV12-3/TRBV12-4
CIVYTGNTGELFF TRBJ2-2 TRBV29-1
CASSLKRSGGELFF TRBJ2-2 TRBV7-2
CASSFGLAGVSSYNEQFF TRBJ2-1 TRBV5-6
CVSSLRTSGEQYF TRBJ2-7 TRBV7-3
CSVEGGAGITNTRYF TRBJ2-3 TRBV29-1
CASSSELFNDQFF TRBJ2-1 TRBV11-2
CASSIEQSRGALF TRBJ1-1 TRBV7-8
CASSPGPPKNTEAFF TRBJ1-1 TRBV4-3
CATSRASGASPGELFF TRBJ2-2 TRBV15
CASSLVLITEAFF TRBJ1-1 TRBV11-2
CASSQGLVGLVDMQYF TRBJ2-3 TRBV4-3
CASSQAVHLTETQYF TRBJ2-5 TRBV4-3
CASSFPWTSVTKSIQYF TRBJ2-4 TRBV11-1
CASRGQQFEKLLF TRBJ1-4 TRBV6-9
CACSPGGHGYTF TRBJ1-2 TRBV5-1
CASSLLGQGIGRDNEQFF TRBJ2-1 TRBV5-1
CANSADLNNEQFF TRBJ2-1 TRBV11-1
CASTDYTDRPQHF TRBJ1-5 TRBV12-3/TRBV12-4